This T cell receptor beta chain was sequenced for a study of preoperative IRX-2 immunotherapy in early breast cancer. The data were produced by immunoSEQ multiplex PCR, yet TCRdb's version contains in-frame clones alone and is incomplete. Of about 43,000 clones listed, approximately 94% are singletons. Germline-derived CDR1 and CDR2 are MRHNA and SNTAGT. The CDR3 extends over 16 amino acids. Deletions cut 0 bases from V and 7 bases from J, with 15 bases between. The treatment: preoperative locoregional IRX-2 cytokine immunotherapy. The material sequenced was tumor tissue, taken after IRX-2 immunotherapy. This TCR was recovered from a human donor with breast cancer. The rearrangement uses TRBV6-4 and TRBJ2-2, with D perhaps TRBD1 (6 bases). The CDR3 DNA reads TGTGCCAGCAGTGACTCGAGAGGGGGTCGGGTCGGGGAGCTGTTTTTT. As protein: CASSDSRGGRVGELFF.